This T cell receptor beta chain was identified during a study of T cell responses to AZD1222 COVID-19 vaccine. Germline loops: CDR1 SGHNT, CDR2 YYREEE (reference sequence). The CDR3 is 12 amino acids. The V gene lost 5 bases and the J gene lost 6 bases, with 11 bases spanning the gap. Only in-frame clones appear in the TCRdb table, and some are missing; sequencing was by immunoSEQ multiplex PCR. The repertoire holds some 150,000 clones, with approximately 93% as singletons. This sequence was found in an adult in good health. The sequences come from peripheral blood, collected on day 0 of MenACWY control vaccination. The chain combines TRBV5-4 with TRBJ1-1; no definite D call. The CDR3 is CASSYTGAEAFF. The CDR3 DNA follows: TGTGCCAGCAGTTATACTGGGGCTGAAGCTTTCTTT.